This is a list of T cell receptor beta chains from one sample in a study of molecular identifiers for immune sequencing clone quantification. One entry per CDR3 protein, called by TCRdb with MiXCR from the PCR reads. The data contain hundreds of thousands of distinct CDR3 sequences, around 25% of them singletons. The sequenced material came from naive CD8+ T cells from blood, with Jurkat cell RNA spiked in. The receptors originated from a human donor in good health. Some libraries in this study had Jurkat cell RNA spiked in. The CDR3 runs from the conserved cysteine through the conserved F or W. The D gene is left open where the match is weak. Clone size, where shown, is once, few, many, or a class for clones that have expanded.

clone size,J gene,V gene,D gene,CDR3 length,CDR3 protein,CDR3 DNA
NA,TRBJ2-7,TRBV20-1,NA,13,CSATGPGVYEQYF,TGCAGTGCTACTGGACCGGGGGTCTACGAGCAGTACTTC
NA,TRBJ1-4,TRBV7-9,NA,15,CASSQGQSSNEKLFF,TGTGCCAGCAGCCAGGGACAATCATCTAATGAAAAACTGTTTTTT
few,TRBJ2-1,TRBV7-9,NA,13,CASSSSGVNEQFF,TGTGCCAGCAGCTCAAGCGGAGTTAATGAGCAGTTCTTC
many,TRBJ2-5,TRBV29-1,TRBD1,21,CSVEDPIDGTGLKTSQETQYF,TGCAGCGTTGAAGATCCAATCGACGGGACAGGGTTAAAGACCTCCCAGGAGACCCAGTACTTC
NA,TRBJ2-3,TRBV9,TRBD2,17,CASSPGLAGAITDTQYF,TGTGCCAGCAGCCCCGGACTAGCGGGGGCCATCACAGATACGCAGTATTTT
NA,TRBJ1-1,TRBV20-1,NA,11,CSARATGEAFF,TGCAGTGCTAGAGCCACGGGTGAAGCTTTCTTT
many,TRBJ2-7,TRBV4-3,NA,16,CASSQDHPGSSYEQYF,TGCGCCAGCAGCCAAGATCATCCGGGTAGCTCCTACGAGCAGTACTTC
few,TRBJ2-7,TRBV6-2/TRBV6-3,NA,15,CASSYSWDSSYEQYF,TGTGCCAGCAGTTACTCCTGGGACTCCTCCTACGAGCAGTACTTC
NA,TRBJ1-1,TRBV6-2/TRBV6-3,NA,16,CASSYSSYTPGTEAFF,TGTGCCAGCAGTTACAGTTCGTATACCCCGGGAACTGAAGCTTTCTTT
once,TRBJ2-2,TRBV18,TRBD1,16,CASSPSTGLNTGELFF,TGTGCCAGCTCACCCTCGACAGGGCTGAACACCGGGGAGCTGTTTTTT
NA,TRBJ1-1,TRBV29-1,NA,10,CSVPGPEAFF,TGCAGCGTCCCCGGTCCTGAGGCTTTCTTT
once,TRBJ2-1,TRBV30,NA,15,CDWSALGAGGSEQFF,TGTGACTGGAGTGCACTGGGGGCTGGGGGGAGTGAGCAGTTCTTC
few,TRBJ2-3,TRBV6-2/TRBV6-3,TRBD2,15,CATRSLLAGTDTQYF,TGTGCCACCCGGTCATTACTAGCGGGCACAGATACGCAGTATTTT
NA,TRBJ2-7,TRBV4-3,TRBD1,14,CASSTGQGTYEQCF,TGCGCCAGCAGCACAGGACAGGGCACCTACGAGCAGTGCTTC
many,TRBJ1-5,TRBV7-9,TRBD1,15,CASSSSGDRDQPQHF,TGTGCCAGCAGCTCCTCAGGGGACAGGGACCAGCCCCAGCATTTT
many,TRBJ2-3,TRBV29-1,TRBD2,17,CSVDFVGLAGVKDTQYF,TGCAGCGTTGATTTTGTGGGACTAGCGGGAGTTAAAGATACGCAGTATTTT
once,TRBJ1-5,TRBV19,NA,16,CASRIVGGSFNQPQHF,TGTGCCAGTAGAATAGTGGGGGGCAGTTTCAATCAGCCCCAGCATTTT
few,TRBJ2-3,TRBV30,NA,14,CAWGRVGDSDTQYF,TGTGCCTGGGGTAGAGTCGGAGACTCAGATACGCAGTATTTT
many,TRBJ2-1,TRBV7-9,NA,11,CASSPYVEQFF,TGTGCCAGCAGCCCTTACGTTGAGCAGTTCTTC
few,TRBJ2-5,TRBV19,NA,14,CASSVFGAQETQYF,TGTGCCAGTAGTGTATTTGGGGCCCAAGAGACCCAGTACTTC
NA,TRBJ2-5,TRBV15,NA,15,CATSSLPVDSETQYF,TGTGCCACCAGCAGCCTGCCGGTCGATTCAGAGACCCAGTACTTC
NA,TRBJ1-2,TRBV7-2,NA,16,CASSLVSDGARRGYTF,TGTGCCAGCAGCTTAGTTTCAGATGGGGCGAGGCGAGGCTACACCTTC
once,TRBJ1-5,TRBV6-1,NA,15,CASSDEGEFNQPQHF,TGTGCCAGCAGTGATGAGGGGGAATTCAATCAGCCCCAGCATTTT
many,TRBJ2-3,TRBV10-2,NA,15,CASSESGPARDTQYF,TGCGCCAGCAGTGAGTCGGGACCGGCCAGGGATACGCAGTATTTT
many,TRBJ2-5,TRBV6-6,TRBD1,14,CASSPGTGSETQYF,TGTGCCAGCAGTCCGGGGACAGGGTCAGAGACCCAGTACTTC
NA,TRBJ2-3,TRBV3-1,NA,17,CASSPHQDTGSTDTQYF,TGTGCCAGCAGCCCCCACCAGGACACTGGCAGCACAGATACGCAGTATTTT
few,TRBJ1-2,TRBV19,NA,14,CASAGHGGSYGYTF,TGTGCCAGTGCGGGCCACGGGGGATCTTATGGCTACACCTTC
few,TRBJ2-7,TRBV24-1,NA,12,CATSEDGGEQYF,TGTGCCACCAGTGAAGACGGGGGAGAGCAGTACTTC
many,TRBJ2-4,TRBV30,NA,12,CAWMGEGDIQYF,TGTGCCTGGATGGGGGAGGGGGACATTCAGTACTTC
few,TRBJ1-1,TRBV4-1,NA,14,CASSQEPQGTEAFF,TGCGCCAGCAGCCAAGAGCCCCAGGGGACTGAAGCTTTCTTT
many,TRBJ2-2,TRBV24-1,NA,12,CATIANTGELFF,TGTGCCACCATAGCGAACACCGGGGAGCTGTTTTTT
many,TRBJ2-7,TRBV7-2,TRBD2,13,CASSRGAGGEQYF,TGTGCCAGCAGTAGGGGTGCGGGGGGAGAGCAGTACTTC
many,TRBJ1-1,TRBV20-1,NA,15,CSARDYRAMNTEAFF,TGCAGTGCTAGAGATTACAGGGCGATGAACACTGAAGCTTTCTTT